Shown below are 8 T cell receptor beta chains from a single sample sequenced in a study of T cells of healthy individuals. MiXCR, applied by TCRdb to the 5' RACE reads, yields one record per CDR3 protein. Here the sample spans 90,000 to 100,000 distinct CDR3 sequences, roughly a sixth being singletons. The receptors shown here come from a human donor in good health.

This clonotype occurred a few times. The CDR3 spells CASSLAGPYNEQFF. The CDR3 DNA sequence: TGTGCCAGCAGCTTAGCCGGGCCCTACAATGAGCAGTTCTTC. The rearrangement uses TRBV11-3 and TRBJ2-1, with no clear D. Looked up from germline, CDR1 is SGHNT and CDR2 is YENEEA. The CDR3 length is 14 residues. Trimming cost V 1 base and J 2 bases, with 6 bases left between them.

The table lists this clonotype with a few counts. This rearrangement joins TRBV12-3 or TRBV12-4 to TRBJ2-2, with 8 bases aligning to TRBD2. The V gene end was trimmed by 8 bases and the J gene end by 1 base; junction bases not matched to a gene: 3. The CDR3 extends over 14 amino acids. The CDR3 loop is CASGAGENTGELFF. Written as DNA, the CDR3 is TGTGCCAGCGGAGCGGGGGAGAACACCGGGGAGCTGTTTTTT.

The rearrangement links TRBV5-6 to TRBJ2-4, with D uncertain. The germline gives CDR1 SGHDT, CDR2 YYEEEE. V lost 4 bases, J lost 8 bases, and 7 bases lay in between. The CDR3 is made up of 11 amino acids. The CDR3 DNA reads TGTGCCAGCAGCGTGGCGGACATTCAGTACTTC. This sequence encodes CASSVADIQYF.

This clonotype was counted at least ten times. CDR3 coding DNA: TGTGCCAGCACGGGGATTACAACCTACGAGCAGTACTTC. Its protein product is CASTGITTYEQYF. J is TRBJ2-7 and V is TRBV12-3 or TRBV12-4; perhaps TRBD2 as D (5 bases). This CDR3 region has 13 residues. The germline V and J ends were trimmed by 7 bases and 2 bases, with 12 bases remaining between them.

This clonotype showed up just a few times. This chain connects TRBV11-3 to TRBJ2-3; the D gene is possibly TRBD1 (6 bases). The CDR3 extends over 15 amino acids. CDR1 and CDR2 from the germline V gene are SGHNT and YENEEA. Trimming took 3 bases from V and 3 from J, leaving 13 bases between them. The CDR3 DNA reads as TGTGCCAGCAGCTTGGGGGTGAGGGGGACAGATACGCAGTATTTT. Its protein product is CASSLGVRGTDTQYF.

This clonotype was seen only a few times. The chain uses TRBV6-6 and TRBJ2-3; TRBD1 aligns across 9 bases. CDR1 MNHNY and CDR2 SVGAGI come from the germline V gene (reference sequence). There are 15 residues in the CDR3. V trimming: 2 bases; J trimming: 3 bases; junction bases outside the gene matches: 3. This CDR3 is CASSYRTGATDTQYF. The CDR3 DNA reads as TGTGCCAGCAGTTACCGGACAGGGGCTACAGATACGCAGTATTTT.

This clonotype has just a few counts. This chain joins TRBV9 and TRBJ2-7; D possibly corresponds to TRBD2 (5 bases). CDR3 length equals 14 residues. The germline gives CDR1 SGDLS, CDR2 YYNGEE. Between the trimmed V and J ends, which lost 4 bases and 7 bases, there was a span of 18 bases. The CDR3 reads CASSSEDRGDEQYF. In nucleotides, the CDR3 is TGTGCCAGCAGCTCAGAGGACCGGGGTGATGAGCAGTACTTC.

J is TRBJ2-3 and V is TRBV29-1; D may match TRBD1 or TRBD2 (5 bases each). Germline values: CDR1 SQVTM, CDR2 ANQGSEA. The germline V and J ends were trimmed by 6 bases and 6 bases, with 10 bases remaining between them. The CDR3 runs 11 residues. CDR3 protein: CSVPWGDTQYF. In nucleotides, the CDR3 is TGCAGCGTACCCTGGGGGGATACGCAGTATTTT.